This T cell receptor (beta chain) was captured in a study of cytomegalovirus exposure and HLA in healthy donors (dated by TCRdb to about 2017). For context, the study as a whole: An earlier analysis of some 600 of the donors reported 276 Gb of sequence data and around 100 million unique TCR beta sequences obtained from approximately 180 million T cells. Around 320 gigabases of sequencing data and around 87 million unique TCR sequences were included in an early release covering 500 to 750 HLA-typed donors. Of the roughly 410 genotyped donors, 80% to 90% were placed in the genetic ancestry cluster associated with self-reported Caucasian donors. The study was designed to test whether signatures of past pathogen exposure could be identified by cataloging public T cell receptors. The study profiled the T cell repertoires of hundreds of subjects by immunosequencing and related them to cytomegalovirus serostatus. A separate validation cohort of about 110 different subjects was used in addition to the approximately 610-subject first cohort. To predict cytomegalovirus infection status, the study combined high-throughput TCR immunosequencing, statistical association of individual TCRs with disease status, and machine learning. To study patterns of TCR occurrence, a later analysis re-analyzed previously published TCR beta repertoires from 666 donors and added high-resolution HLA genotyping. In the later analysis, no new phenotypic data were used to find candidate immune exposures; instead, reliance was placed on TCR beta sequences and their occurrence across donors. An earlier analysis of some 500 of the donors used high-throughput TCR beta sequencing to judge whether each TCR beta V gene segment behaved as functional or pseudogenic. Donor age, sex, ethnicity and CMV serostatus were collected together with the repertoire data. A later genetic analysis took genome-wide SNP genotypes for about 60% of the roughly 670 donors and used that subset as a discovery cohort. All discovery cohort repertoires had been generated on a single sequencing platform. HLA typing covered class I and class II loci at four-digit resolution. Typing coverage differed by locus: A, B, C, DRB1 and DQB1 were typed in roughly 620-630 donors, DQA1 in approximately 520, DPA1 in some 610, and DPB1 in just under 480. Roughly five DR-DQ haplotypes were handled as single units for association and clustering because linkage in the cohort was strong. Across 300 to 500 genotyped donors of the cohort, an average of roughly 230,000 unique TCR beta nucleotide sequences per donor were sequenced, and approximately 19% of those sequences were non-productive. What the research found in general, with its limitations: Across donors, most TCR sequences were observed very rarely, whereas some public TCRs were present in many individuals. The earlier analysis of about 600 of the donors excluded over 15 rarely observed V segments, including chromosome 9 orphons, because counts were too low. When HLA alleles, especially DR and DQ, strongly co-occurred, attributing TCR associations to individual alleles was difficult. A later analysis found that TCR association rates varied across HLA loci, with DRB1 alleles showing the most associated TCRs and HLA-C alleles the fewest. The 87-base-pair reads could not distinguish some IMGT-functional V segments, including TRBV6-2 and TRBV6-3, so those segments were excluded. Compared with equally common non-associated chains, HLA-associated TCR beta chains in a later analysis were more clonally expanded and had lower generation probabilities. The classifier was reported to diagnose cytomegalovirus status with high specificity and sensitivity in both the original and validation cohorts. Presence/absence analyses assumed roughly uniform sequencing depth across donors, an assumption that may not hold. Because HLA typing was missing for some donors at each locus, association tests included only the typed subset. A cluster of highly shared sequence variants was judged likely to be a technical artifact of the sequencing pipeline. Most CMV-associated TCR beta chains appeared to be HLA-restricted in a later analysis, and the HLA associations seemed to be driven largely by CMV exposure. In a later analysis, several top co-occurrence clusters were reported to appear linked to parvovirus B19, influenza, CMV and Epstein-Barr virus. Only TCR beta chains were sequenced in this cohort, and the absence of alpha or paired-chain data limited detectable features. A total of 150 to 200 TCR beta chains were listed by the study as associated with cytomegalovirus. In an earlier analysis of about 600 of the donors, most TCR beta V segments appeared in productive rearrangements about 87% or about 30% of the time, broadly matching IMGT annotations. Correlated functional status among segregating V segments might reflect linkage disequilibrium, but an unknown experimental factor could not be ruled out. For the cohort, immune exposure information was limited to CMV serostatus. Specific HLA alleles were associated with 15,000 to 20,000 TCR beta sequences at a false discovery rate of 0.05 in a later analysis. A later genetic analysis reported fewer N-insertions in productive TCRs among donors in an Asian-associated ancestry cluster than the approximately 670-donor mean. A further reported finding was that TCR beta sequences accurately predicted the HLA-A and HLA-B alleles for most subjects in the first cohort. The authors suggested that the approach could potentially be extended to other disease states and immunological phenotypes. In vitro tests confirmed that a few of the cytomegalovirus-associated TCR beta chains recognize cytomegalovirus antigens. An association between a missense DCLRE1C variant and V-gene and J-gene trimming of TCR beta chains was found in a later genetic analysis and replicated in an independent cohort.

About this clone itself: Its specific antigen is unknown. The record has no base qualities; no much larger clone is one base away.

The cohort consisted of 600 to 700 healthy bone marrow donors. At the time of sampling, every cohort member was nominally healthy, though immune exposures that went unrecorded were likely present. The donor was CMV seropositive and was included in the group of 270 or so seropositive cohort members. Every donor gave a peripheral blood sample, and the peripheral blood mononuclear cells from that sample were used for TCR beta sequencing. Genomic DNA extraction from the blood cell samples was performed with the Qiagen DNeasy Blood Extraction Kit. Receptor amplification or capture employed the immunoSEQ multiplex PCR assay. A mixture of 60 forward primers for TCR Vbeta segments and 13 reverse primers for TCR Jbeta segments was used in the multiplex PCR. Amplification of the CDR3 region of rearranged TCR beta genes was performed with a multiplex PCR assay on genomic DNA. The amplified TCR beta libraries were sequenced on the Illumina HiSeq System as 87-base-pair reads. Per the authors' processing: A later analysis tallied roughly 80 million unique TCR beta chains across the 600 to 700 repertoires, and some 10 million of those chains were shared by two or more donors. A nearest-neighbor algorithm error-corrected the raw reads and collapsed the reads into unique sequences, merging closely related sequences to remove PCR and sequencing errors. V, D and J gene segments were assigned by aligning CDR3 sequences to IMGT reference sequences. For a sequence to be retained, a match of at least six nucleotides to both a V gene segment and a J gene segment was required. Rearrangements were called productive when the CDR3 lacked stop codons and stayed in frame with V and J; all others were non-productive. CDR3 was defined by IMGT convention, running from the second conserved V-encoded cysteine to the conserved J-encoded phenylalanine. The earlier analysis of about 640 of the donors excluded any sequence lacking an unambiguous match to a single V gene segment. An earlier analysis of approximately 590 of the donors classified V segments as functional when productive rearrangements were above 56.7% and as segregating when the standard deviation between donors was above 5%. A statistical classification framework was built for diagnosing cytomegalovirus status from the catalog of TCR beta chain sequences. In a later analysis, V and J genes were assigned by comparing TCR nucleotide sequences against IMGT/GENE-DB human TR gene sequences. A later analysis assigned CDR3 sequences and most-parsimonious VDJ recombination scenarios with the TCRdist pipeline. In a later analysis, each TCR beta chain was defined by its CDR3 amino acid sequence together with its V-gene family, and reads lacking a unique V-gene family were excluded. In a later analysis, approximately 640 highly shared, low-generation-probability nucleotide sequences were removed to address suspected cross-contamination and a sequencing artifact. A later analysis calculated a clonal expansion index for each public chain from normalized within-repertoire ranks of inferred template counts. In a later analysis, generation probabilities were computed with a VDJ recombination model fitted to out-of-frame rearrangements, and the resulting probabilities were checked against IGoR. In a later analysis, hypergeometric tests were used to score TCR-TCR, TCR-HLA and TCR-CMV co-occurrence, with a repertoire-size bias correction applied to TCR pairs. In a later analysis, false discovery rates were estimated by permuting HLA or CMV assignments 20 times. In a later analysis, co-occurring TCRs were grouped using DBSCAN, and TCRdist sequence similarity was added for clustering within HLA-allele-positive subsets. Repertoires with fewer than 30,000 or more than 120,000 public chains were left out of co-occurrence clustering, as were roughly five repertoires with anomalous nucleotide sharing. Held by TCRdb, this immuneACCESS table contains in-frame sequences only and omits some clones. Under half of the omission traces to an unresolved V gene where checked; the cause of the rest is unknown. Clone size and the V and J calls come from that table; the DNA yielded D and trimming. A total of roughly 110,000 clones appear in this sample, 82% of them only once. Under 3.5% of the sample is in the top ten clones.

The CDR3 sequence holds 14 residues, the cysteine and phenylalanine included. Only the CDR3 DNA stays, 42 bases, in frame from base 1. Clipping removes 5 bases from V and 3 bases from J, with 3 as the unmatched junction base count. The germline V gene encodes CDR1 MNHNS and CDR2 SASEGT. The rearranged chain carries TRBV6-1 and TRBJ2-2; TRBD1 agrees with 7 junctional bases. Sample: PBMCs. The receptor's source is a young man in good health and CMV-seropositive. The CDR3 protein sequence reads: CASSRQGDTGELFF. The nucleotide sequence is TGTGCCAGCAGTCGACAGGGTGACACCGGGGAGCTGTTTTTT.